In this sample, the clone carrying this T cell receptor beta chain turned up many times. Its cognate antigen is unknown. The CDR3 is 15 amino acids. V was trimmed by 3 bases and J by 7 bases, leaving 18 bases between them. Germline lookup yields CDR1 SEHNR and CDR2 FQNEAQ (reference sequence). RNA transcripts gave rise to amplified TCR beta CDR3 regions. During a first-round RT-PCR of the TCR CDR3, the HTBI primer set was used. TCRdb called the multiplex PCR reads again in MiXCR, with one record for every CDR3 protein. Of a few hundred thousand distinct CDR3 sequences detected, about 16% appear once; the ten largest clones hold roughly 3%. The record originates from a study of T cells in Graves' hyperthyroidism and ophthalmopathy. Study results and limitations: Most thyroid clonotypes that were expanded above 0.001 also turned up in blood.

V and J are TRBV7-9 and TRBJ1-1; D perhaps matches TRBD1 (6 bases). This clonotype was obtained from a woman aged 40 to 50 with Graves' ophthalmopathy. The sample consisted of blood. CDR3 DNA: TGTGCCAGCAGCTTGCCAGGGGTTCGTATAGTTGAAGCTTTCTTT. Residues: CASSLPGVRIVEAFF.